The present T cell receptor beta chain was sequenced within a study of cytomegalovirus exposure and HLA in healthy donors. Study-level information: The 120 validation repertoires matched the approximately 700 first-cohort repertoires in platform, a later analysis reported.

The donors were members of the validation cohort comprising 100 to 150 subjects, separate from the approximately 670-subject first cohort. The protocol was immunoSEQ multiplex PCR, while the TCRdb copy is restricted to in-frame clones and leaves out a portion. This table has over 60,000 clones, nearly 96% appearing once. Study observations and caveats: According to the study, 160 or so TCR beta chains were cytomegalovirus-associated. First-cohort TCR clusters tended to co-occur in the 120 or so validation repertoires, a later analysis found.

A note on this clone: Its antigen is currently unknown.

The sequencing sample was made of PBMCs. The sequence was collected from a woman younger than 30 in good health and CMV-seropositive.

The CDR3 sequence: CASRSAFRGQVEQFF. CDR3 DNA: TGTGCCAGCAGATCTGCCTTCAGGGGGCAAGTTGAGCAGTTCTTC. This chain uses TRBV28 with TRBJ2-1; 8 bases are shared with TRBD1. The J segment lost 9 bases and the V segment lost 6 bases, leaving 13 bases of the junction unmatched. The CDR3 runs to 15 residues. Germline CDR1 and CDR2: MDHEN and SYDVKM.